This is a list of T cell receptor beta chains from one sample in a study of T-cell memory formation after mild COVID-19. Each CDR3 protein is one row after TCRdb ran MiXCR on the 5' RACE reads. The sample lists about 600,000 distinct CDR3 sequences, less than 25% occurring once. Material: PBMCs or a T cell subset sorted from them (not recorded which). The receptors were gathered from an adult woman who had mild COVID-19 (a few samples of this study predate the infection). Cell type and time point are not known. Each CDR3 is given with its conserved first and last residue. The order of the fields is D gene, clone size, J gene, V gene, CDR3 protein, CDR3 DNA. A D gene is named only where the DNA matches it firmly. Clone size, where shown, is once, few, many, or a class for clones that have expanded.

NA	NA	TRBJ2-7	TRBV21-1	CASSARQGFEQYF	TGTGCCAGCAGCGCCCGACAGGGATTCGAGCAGTACTTC
TRBD1	NA	TRBJ2-7	TRBV9	CASSVGDRGSYEQYF	TGTGCCAGCAGCGTGGGGGACAGGGGTTCCTACGAGCAGTACTTC
TRBD1	NA	TRBJ2-7	TRBV2	CASSERGTGEQYF	TGTGCCAGCAGTGAACGTGGGACAGGTGAGCAGTACTTC
TRBD1	NA	TRBJ1-1	TRBV7-9	CASSPRDRMNTEAFF	TGTGCCAGCAGCCCCCGGGACAGAATGAACACTGAAGCTTTCTTT
TRBD2	NA	TRBJ2-5	TRBV2	CASRPGLAGSETQYF	TGTGCCAGCAGACCCGGACTAGCCGGTAGCGAGACCCAGTACTTC
TRBD2	NA	TRBJ2-3	TRBV9	CASSPGTSGMTDTQYF	TGTGCCAGCAGCCCAGGGACTAGCGGGATGACAGATACGCAGTATTTT
NA	NA	TRBJ2-7	TRBV19	CASSMSGRSYEQYF	TGTGCCAGTAGTATGAGCGGGCGATCCTACGAGCAGTACTTC
NA	NA	TRBJ2-2	TRBV7-6	CASSLEPEFTGELFF	TGTGCCAGCAGCTTAGAACCGGAGTTCACCGGGGAGCTGTTTTTT
NA	NA	TRBJ1-1	TRBV18	CASSVRDYTEAFF	TGTGCCAGCTCAGTCCGGGACTACACTGAAGCTTTCTTT
NA	few	TRBJ2-7	TRBV6-2/TRBV6-3	CASTPAGDHEQYF	TGTGCCAGCACCCCAGCAGGGGACCACGAGCAGTACTTC
TRBD2	few	TRBJ2-7	TRBV19	CASSLAGENYEQYF	TGTGCCAGTAGCCTAGCGGGGGAGAACTACGAGCAGTACTTC
NA	NA	TRBJ1-1	TRBV12-3/TRBV12-4	CASRHRTENTEAFF	TGTGCCAGCAGACACAGGACGGAGAACACTGAAGCTTTCTTT
TRBD1	many	TRBJ2-3	TRBV7-2	CASSLTGGLFPDTQYF	TGTGCCAGCAGCTTGACAGGGGGCTTGTTCCCAGATACGCAGTATTTT
NA	NA	TRBJ2-7	TRBV7-9	CASSLGQGDSYEQYF	TGTGCCAGCAGCTTAGGCCAGGGTGACTCCTACGAGCAGTACTTC
NA	many	TRBJ1-1	TRBV27	CASSSNRLNEAAFF	TGTGCCAGCAGTTCTAACCGTTTGAACGAGGCCGCTTTCTTT
NA	few	TRBJ1-4	TRBV12-3/TRBV12-4	CASTSQGLQEKLFF	TGTGCCAGCACCAGTCAGGGCCTCCAGGAAAAACTGTTTTTT
NA	once	TRBJ1-5	TRBV20-1	CSARGGGVRQPQHF	TGCAGTGCTAGAGGAGGGGGTGTCAGACAGCCCCAGCATTTT
NA	NA	TRBJ2-7	TRBV6-1	CASSEGQPYEQYF	TGTGCCAGCAGTGAAGGACAGCCCTACGAGCAGTACTTC